This T cell receptor beta chain was sequenced during a study of blood T cells in healthy people across ages (dated by TCRdb to 2013 to 2016). Regarding the research as a whole: Template switching captured roughly one uniquely barcoded TCR beta cDNA molecule per two T cells in model experiments. Age-related changes in TCR beta repertoire diversity were measured in the study by deep sequencing normalized with unique cDNA molecular identifiers. Four age groups were formed from the donors: young (average about 17 years), middle-aged (around 41), aged (roughly 58) and long-lived (approximately 80). Donors of different ages were randomly distributed across sequencing lanes to avoid experimental bias. The study analyzed two additional independent replicas of 1 million unique cDNA reads from the same blood draw for two donors, one aged 18 to 29 and one aged 80 or older. Paper-wide results and their limitations: There was a strong correlation between observed TCR beta diversity and the percentage of naive T cells measured by flow cytometry. Compared with the aged group, the long-lived group had more naive CD4+ T cells, fewer expanded clones and increased TCR diversity, a pattern suggesting age selection. Donor CMV infection status was unknown, potentially confounding age-related changes in expanded clonotypes. Total diversity estimates from one million sequenced T cells were considered lower bounds and underestimates. As age increased, observed TCR beta diversity per million T cells dropped in a roughly linear way, and a significant reduction was already evident by age 40. Because profiling used bulk unsorted PBMCs, naive and antigen-experienced compartments could not be compared conclusively.

The approximately 41 donors, aged roughly 6 to 95 years, were systemically healthy Caucasian individuals from Russia. Each donor gave around 9 milliliters of peripheral blood, collected into EDTA-treated Vacutainer tubes. Ficoll-Paque density-gradient centrifugation was used to isolate PBMCs, with at least 6 million per sample. Trizol reagent was used to extract total RNA from PBMCs, with at least 5.5 micrograms per sample. For every donor, flow cytometry on a PBMC aliquot measured the percentage of naive CD45RAhigh/CD27high T cells. The CDR3 holds 12 amino acids from the cysteine to the phenylalanine. The DNA shown is the 36-base CDR3, in frame from base 1. CDR1 MGHRA and CDR2 YSYEKL are derived from the germline V gene. V drops 1 base and J drops 9 bases, leaving 9 bases in between. This clonotype was detected a few times. Its cognate antigen has yet to be identified. It has no much larger one-base neighbor in the sample; base qualities were not kept.

Library preparation employed 5' RACE. The listed sequencing device is Illumina HiSeq 2500. A second PCR of about 6 to 11 cycles was run with a J-beta primer mix and a sample-barcoded 5' primer. A unique molecular identifier was introduced onto each TCR beta cDNA molecule by a template-switch 5' adaptor carrying 12 random nucleotides. Each sample yielded at least 2.5 million CDR3-containing paired-end reads. First-strand cDNA synthesis was performed from all RNA using the Mint cDNA synthesis kit, with priming by a TRBC-specific oligonucleotide. After uracil-DNA glycosylase treatment, a first 18-cycle PCR used universal primers M1SS and BC2_uni_R on all cDNA. As for how the authors treated the data: For normalization, 1 million high-quality reads, each with a distinct molecular identifier, were randomly selected from each sample. Reads with shared molecular identifiers were discarded instead of being binned into consensus sequences. CDR3 identification, clonotype clustering and error correction used MiTCR with a Q25 quality threshold and the strictest error-elimination algorithm. A nonparametric unseen species model with Euler transformation was used to estimate a lower bound on total TCR beta diversity. TCRdb reran the public reads through fastp at Q25 and MiXCR, keeping productive beta chains. Each entry merges the rows of one CDR3 protein and shows their most common DNA and genes. The V and J calls and clone size come from TCRdb's table, not from the authors' own analysis. This sample lists 1.5 million to 2 million distinct CDR3 sequences; around 48% were detected once. The top ten hold over 2% of the sample.

This receptor chain uses TRBV4-1 and TRBJ1-2; no D segment can be confidently identified. This TCR derives from a woman in her forties in good health. Sequenced input: blood. The nucleotides read TGCGCCAGCAGCCAAGGGTGTAGCCGCTACACCTTC. This encodes CASSQGCSRYTF.